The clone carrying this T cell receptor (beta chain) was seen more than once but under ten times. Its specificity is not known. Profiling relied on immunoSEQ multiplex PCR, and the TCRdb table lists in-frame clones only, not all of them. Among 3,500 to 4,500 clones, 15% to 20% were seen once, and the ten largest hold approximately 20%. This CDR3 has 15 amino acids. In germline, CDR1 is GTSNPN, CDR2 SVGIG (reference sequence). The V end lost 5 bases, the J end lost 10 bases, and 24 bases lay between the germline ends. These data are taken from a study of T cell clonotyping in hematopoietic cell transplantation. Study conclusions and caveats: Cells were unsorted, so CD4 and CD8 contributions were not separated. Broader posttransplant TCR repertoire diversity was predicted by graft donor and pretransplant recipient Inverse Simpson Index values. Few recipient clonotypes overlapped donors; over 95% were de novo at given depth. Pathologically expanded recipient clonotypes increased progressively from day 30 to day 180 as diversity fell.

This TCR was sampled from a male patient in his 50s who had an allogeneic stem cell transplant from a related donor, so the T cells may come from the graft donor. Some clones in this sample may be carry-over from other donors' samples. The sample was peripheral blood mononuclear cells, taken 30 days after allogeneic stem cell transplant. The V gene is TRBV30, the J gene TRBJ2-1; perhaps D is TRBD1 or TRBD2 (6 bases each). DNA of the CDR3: TGTGCCTGGGGCGGGACATCAGGGGTTCGGGAGGAGCAGTTCTTC. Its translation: CAWGGTSGVREEQFF.